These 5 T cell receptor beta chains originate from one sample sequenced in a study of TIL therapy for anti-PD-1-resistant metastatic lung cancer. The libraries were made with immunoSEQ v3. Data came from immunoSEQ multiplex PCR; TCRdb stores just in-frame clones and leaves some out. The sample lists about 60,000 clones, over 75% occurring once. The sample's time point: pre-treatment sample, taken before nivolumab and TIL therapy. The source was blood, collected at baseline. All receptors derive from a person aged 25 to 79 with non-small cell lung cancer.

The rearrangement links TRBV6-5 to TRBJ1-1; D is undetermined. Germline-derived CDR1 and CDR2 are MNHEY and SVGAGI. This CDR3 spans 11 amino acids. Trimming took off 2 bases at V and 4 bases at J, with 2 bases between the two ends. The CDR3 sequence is CASSYGTEAFF. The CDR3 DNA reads TGTGCCAGCAGTTACGGCACTGAAGCTTTCTTT.

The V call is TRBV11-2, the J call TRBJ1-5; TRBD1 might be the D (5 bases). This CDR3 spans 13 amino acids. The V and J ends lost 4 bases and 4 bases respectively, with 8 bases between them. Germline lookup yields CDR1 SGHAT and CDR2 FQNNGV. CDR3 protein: CASSSGGNQPQHF. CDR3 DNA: TGTGCCAGCAGCTCGGGGGGGAATCAGCCCCAGCATTTT.

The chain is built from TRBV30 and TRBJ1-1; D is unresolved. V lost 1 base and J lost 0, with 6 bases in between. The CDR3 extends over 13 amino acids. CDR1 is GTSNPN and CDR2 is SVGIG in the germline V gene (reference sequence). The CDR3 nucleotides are TGTGCCTGGAGTGCAGGTCTGAACACTGAAGCTTTCTTT. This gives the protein CAWSAGLNTEAFF.

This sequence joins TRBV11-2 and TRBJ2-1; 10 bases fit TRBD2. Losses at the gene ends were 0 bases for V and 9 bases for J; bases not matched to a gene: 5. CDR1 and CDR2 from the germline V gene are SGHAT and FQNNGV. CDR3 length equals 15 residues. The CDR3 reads CASSLESGGASEQFF. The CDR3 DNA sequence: TGTGCCAGCAGCTTAGAGAGCGGGGGGGCCAGTGAGCAGTTCTTC.

The CDR3 spells CASSQRETSYTF. CDR3 nucleotides: TGTGCCAGCAGCCAACGAGAGACGAGTTACACCTTC. This rearrangement joins TRBV3-1 (or the pseudogene TRBV3-2) to TRBJ1-2; no clear D. The germline V and J ends were trimmed by 2 bases and 11 bases, with 12 bases remaining between them. The CDR3 contains 12 residues. The germline gives CDR1 LGHDT, CDR2 YNNKEL (reference sequence).